The TCR beta chain described here comes from a study of T-cell reconstitution after alpha-beta-depleted transplantation in children. A library of TCRbeta sequences, prepared with unique molecular identifiers, was generated. TCRdb itself ran the PCR reads through MiXCR, one entry per CDR3 protein. Of 200,000 to 250,000 distinct CDR3 sequences in the sample, roughly a tenth are singletons; the top ten hold under 30%. This clonotype came up many times. This receptor was taken from a child under two years old with acute myeloid leukemia, due to receive a stem cell transplant. Sequences were derived from PBMCs, sampled before TCRalphabeta/CD19-depleted stem cell transplant.

The CDR3 reads CASSRVQGGYQPQHF. CDR3 nucleotide sequence: TGTGCCAGCAGCAGGGTACAGGGGGGCTATCAGCCCCAGCATTTT. The gene calls are TRBV28 and TRBJ1-5, with 8 bases lining up with TRBD1. CDR1 is MDHEN, CDR2 SYDVKM, per germline. V lost 6 bases to trimming and J lost 5 bases; unmatched junction nucleotides: 9. The CDR3 spans 15 residues.